A selection of T cell receptor beta chains follows, all from one sample in a study of T cell responses to AZD1222 COVID-19 vaccine. The protocol was immunoSEQ multiplex PCR, while the TCRdb copy is restricted to in-frame clones and leaves out a portion. The sample lists about 56,000 clones; 70% to 80% were seen once. Sequenced here: peripheral blood, sampled 28 days after the second AZD1222 dose. These receptors all come from an adult who received the AZD1222 COVID-19 vaccine. Each CDR3 is given with its conserved first and last residue. The D gene is left open where the match is weak. Where a row states a size, it is once, few, many or the class of an expanded clone; other rows omit it.

abundance	len	v_gene	d_gene	j_gene	CDR3nt	CDR3aa
NA	14	TRBV28	TRBD1	TRBJ1-5	TGTGCCAGCAGTTGGACAGGGGTGGATCAGCCCCAGCATTTT	CASSWTGVDQPQHF
NA	12	TRBV7-9	NA	TRBJ2-5	TGTGCCAGCAGCTTAGGTCGGGAGACCCAGTACTTC	CASSLGRETQYF
once	16	TRBV25-1	NA	TRBJ1-4	TGTGCCAGCGGTGCCCTACCGGGGCCTGGAAATGAAAAACTGTTTTTT	CASGALPGPGNEKLFF
NA	14	TRBV14	NA	TRBJ2-5	TGTGCCAGCAGCCAAGGCCGAGGCAGGGAGACCCAGTACTTC	CASSQGRGRETQYF
NA	13	TRBV7-9	NA	TRBJ1-2	TGTGCCAGCAGCGTCATGGACAGCTATGGCTACACCTTC	CASSVMDSYGYTF
NA	14	TRBV7-9	NA	TRBJ2-5	TGTGCCAGCAGCTTAGTAGGCGCCTGGGGGACCCAGTACTTC	CASSLVGAWGTQYF
NA	17	TRBV6-2/TRBV6-3	NA	TRBJ1-1	TGTGCCAGCAGTTACTCGGATGTGGGGGGAGGTAGAACTGAAGCTTTCTTT	CASSYSDVGGGRTEAFF
NA	12	TRBV27	NA	TRBJ2-2	TGTGCCAGCAGCATCCCTCTGGGGGAGCTGTTTTTT	CASSIPLGELFF
once	14	TRBV28	NA	TRBJ1-2	TGTGCCAGCAGGCTCTCGGGAGGTAACTATGGCTACACCTTC	CASRLSGGNYGYTF
NA	14	TRBV28	TRBD1	TRBJ2-2	TGTGCCAGCAGTACAGGGGGCATAAACGGGGAGCTGTTTTTT	CASSTGGINGELFF
NA	13	TRBV7-2	TRBD1	TRBJ1-1	TGTGCCAGCAATGGACAGGGTGGCACTGAAGCTTTCTTT	CASNGQGGTEAFF
NA	16	TRBV10-1	TRBD2	TRBJ2-3	TGCGCCAGCAGCACCGGACTAGCGGGCTCCACAGATACGCAGTATTTT	CASSTGLAGSTDTQYF
NA	16	TRBV2	TRBD2	TRBJ2-1	TGTGCCAGCATAGCGACGGGAGGACTAGCGCCGAGTGAGCAGTTCTTC	CASIATGGLAPSEQFF
NA	16	TRBV7-2	TRBD2	TRBJ2-1	TGTGCCAGCAGGGGAAGACTAGCGGGAGGGTGGGATGAGCAGTTCTTC	CASRGRLAGGWDEQFF
NA	14	TRBV19	NA	TRBJ1-6	TGTGCCAGTAGCCCTCAGCGGCGGGCGACACCCCTCCACTTT	CASSPQRRATPLHF
NA	14	TRBV5-1	TRBD1	TRBJ1-1	TGCGCCAGCAGCCCGGATCAGGGGGTCACTGAAGCTTTCTTT	CASSPDQGVTEAFF
NA	15	TRBV9	NA	TRBJ2-5	TGTGCCAGCAGTCGTAATCCGGATTCCCAAGAGACCCAGTACTTC	CASSRNPDSQETQYF
NA	13	TRBV29-1	NA	TRBJ1-1	TGCAGCGTTGAGGGGGAGATGAACACTGAAGCTTTCTTT	CSVEGEMNTEAFF
NA	15	TRBV2	NA	TRBJ1-5	TGTGCCAGCAGTGAAATGGCAGGGGACAATCAGCCCCAGCATTTT	CASSEMAGDNQPQHF
NA	17	TRBV7-8	NA	TRBJ1-6	TGTGCCAGCAGCTTAGCCTCTGGGGGGTCCTATAATTCACCCCTCCACTTT	CASSLASGGSYNSPLHF